These T cell receptor beta chains were read from a single sample in a study of a mutant IDH1 vaccine in newly diagnosed glioma. Sequencing used immunoSEQ multiplex PCR; TCRdb keeps in-frame clones, though not all of them. The sample contains around 99,000 clones, around 77% of which appear only once. This material consisted of PBMCs, taken from a glioma patient treated with radiotherapy, temozolomide or both. These TCRs come from a man between 35 and 55 years old with glioma. Each CDR3 is given with its conserved first and last residue. The D gene is left open where the match is weak. Some rows mark clone size as missing; the rest say once, few, many or name a class of expanded clone.

V: TRBV12-5
J: TRBJ2-1
D: TRBD2
size: many
CDR3: CASGPGLVPYNEQFF
DNA: TGTGCTAGTGGCCCGGGACTAGTGCCCTACAATGAGCAGTTCTTC

V: TRBV18
J: TRBJ1-5
D: TRBD1
size: NA
CDR3: CASATRQGAFQPQHF
DNA: TGTGCCAGCGCCACCAGACAGGGGGCTTTTCAGCCCCAGCATTTT

V: TRBV2
J: TRBJ1-4
D: NA
size: few
CDR3: CASSVKGKGEKLFF
DNA: TGTGCCAGCAGTGTCAAGGGAAAGGGTGAAAAACTGTTTTTT

V: TRBV19
J: TRBJ1-6
D: TRBD1
size: once
CDR3: CATRVRQGGSPLHF
DNA: TGTGCCACCAGGGTTCGACAGGGAGGATCACCCCTCCACTTT

V: TRBV7-9
J: TRBJ1-2
D: NA
size: NA
CDR3: CASSSGRDGYYGYTF
DNA: TGTGCCAGCAGCTCGGGCAGGGACGGATACTATGGCTACACCTTC

V: TRBV7-6
J: TRBJ2-2
D: NA
size: NA
CDR3: CASSWLGRINTGELFF
DNA: TGTGCCAGCAGCTGGCTGGGGCGGATCAACACCGGGGAGCTGTTTTTT

V: TRBV9
J: TRBJ2-3
D: NA
size: NA
CDR3: CASSGPISPSDTQYF
DNA: TGTGCCAGCAGCGGTCCCATCAGCCCGTCAGATACGCAGTATTTT

V: TRBV5-4
J: TRBJ2-2
D: TRBD2
size: NA
CDR3: CASSLFSGRAFGELFF
DNA: TGTGCCAGCAGCTTGTTTAGCGGGAGGGCCTTCGGGGAGCTGTTTTTT

V: TRBV18
J: TRBJ2-3
D: TRBD1
size: NA
CDR3: CASSTQGAGDTQYF
DNA: TGTGCCAGCTCAACACAGGGGGCAGGCGATACGCAGTATTTT

V: TRBV6-5
J: TRBJ1-2
D: NA
size: NA
CDR3: CASSYSGGAEGYTF
DNA: TGTGCCAGCAGTTACTCGGGGGGGGCAGAAGGCTACACCTTC

V: TRBV6-1
J: TRBJ1-5
D: NA
size: NA
CDR3: CASLPSGHVNQPQHF
DNA: TGTGCCAGCCTCCCATCAGGCCACGTCAATCAGCCCCAGCATTTT

V: TRBV10-3
J: TRBJ2-3
D: TRBD1
size: NA
CDR3: CAISGGSSTDTQYF
DNA: TGTGCCATCTCAGGGGGCAGCTCCACAGATACGCAGTATTTT

V: TRBV6-5
J: TRBJ2-5
D: NA
size: NA
CDR3: CASSRATQETQYF
DNA: TGTGCCAGCAGTAGGGCAACTCAAGAGACCCAGTACTTC

V: TRBV4-1
J: TRBJ2-2
D: NA
size: NA
CDR3: CASSQERTAAGELFF
DNA: TGCGCCAGCAGCCAAGAGAGGACGGCAGCGGGGGAGCTGTTTTTT

V: TRBV4-1
J: TRBJ2-3
D: NA
size: few
CDR3: CASSQQGWTGTDTQYF
DNA: TGCGCCAGCAGCCAACAGGGATGGACTGGCACAGATACGCAGTATTTT

V: TRBV7-3
J: TRBJ2-1
D: NA
size: NA
CDR3: CASSLNRFSNEQFF
DNA: TGTGCCAGCAGCTTAAATAGGTTTAGCAATGAGCAGTTCTTC

V: TRBV7-6
J: TRBJ1-1
D: NA
size: few
CDR3: CASTSGENTEAFF
DNA: TGTGCCAGCACCTCGGGCGAGAACACTGAAGCTTTCTTT

V: TRBV30
J: TRBJ1-2
D: NA
size: NA
CDR3: CAWSLEATNYGYTF
DNA: TGTGCCTGGAGTCTGGAGGCAACCAACTATGGCTACACCTTC

V: TRBV6-5
J: TRBJ1-2
D: NA
size: few
CDR3: CASRGRAPHYGYTF
DNA: TGTGCCAGCCGGGGTAGGGCCCCGCACTATGGCTACACCTTC

V: TRBV21-1
J: TRBJ1-1
D: NA
size: NA
CDR3: CASSRWDTVNTEAFF
DNA: TGTGCCAGCAGCAGATGGGACACCGTGAACACTGAAGCTTTCTTT

V: TRBV6-4
J: TRBJ2-2
D: NA
size: NA
CDR3: CASRLDSLLNTGELFF
DNA: TGTGCCAGCAGACTAGACAGCCTTTTAAACACCGGGGAGCTGTTTTTT

V: TRBV5-6
J: TRBJ2-7
D: NA
size: NA
CDR3: CASSLNGDTSYEQYF
DNA: TGTGCCAGCAGCTTGAACGGGGACACCAGCTACGAGCAGTACTTC

V: TRBV7-3
J: TRBJ2-6
D: NA
size: few
CDR3: CASSLASGRTGANVLTF
DNA: TGTGCCAGCAGCTTAGCGTCAGGGAGAACAGGGGCCAACGTCCTGACTTTC

V: TRBV10-1
J: TRBJ2-1
D: TRBD2
size: NA
CDR3: CASRAGGLGEQFF
DNA: TGCGCCAGCAGAGCGGGGGGACTCGGGGAGCAGTTCTTC

V: TRBV27
J: TRBJ2-6
D: TRBD1
size: NA
CDR3: CASSLLARGQSGANVLTF
DNA: TGTGCCAGCAGTTTATTGGCCAGGGGGCAGTCTGGGGCCAACGTCCTGACTTTC

V: TRBV11-1
J: TRBJ1-2
D: NA
size: NA
CDR3: CASSLGGAVNYGYTF
DNA: TGTGCCAGCAGCCTCGGCGGGGCAGTAAACTATGGCTACACCTTC

V: TRBV6-1
J: TRBJ2-5
D: NA
size: NA
CDR3: CASSEINGPQETQYF
DNA: TGTGCCAGCAGTGAAATCAATGGGCCCCAAGAGACCCAGTACTTC

V: TRBV5-6
J: TRBJ2-3
D: TRBD2
size: NA
CDR3: CASSLDISRGSTDTQYF
DNA: TGTGCCAGCAGCTTGGATATCTCGCGGGGGAGCACAGATACGCAGTATTTT

V: TRBV7-2
J: TRBJ2-5
D: NA
size: NA
CDR3: CASSLDQVETQYF
DNA: TGTGCCAGCAGCTTAGACCAGGTGGAGACCCAGTACTTC

V: TRBV7-9
J: TRBJ2-7
D: NA
size: NA
CDR3: CASSPMDNSYEQYF
DNA: TGTGCCAGCAGCCCGATGGACAACTCCTACGAGCAGTACTTC

V: TRBV5-8
J: TRBJ2-5
D: TRBD2
size: NA
CDR3: CASSLGRLAGALQETQYF
DNA: TGTGCCAGCAGCTTGGGGCGTCTAGCGGGGGCCCTCCAAGAGACCCAGTACTTC

V: TRBV9
J: TRBJ2-5
D: NA
size: NA
CDR3: CASSVGQGETQYF
DNA: TGTGCCAGCAGCGTAGGGCAGGGAGAGACCCAGTACTTC

V: TRBV30
J: TRBJ2-2
D: NA
size: NA
CDR3: CAWRVASNTGELFF
DNA: TGTGCCTGGAGAGTTGCAAGTAACACCGGGGAGCTGTTTTTT

V: TRBV6-4
J: TRBJ2-3
D: NA
size: NA
CDR3: CASSVTGTDTQYF
DNA: TGTGCCAGCAGTGTGACAGGCACAGATACGCAGTATTTT

V: TRBV6-1
J: TRBJ2-5
D: TRBD2
size: NA
CDR3: CASSELAGGQETQYF
DNA: TGTGCCAGCAGTGAACTAGCGGGGGGCCAAGAGACCCAGTACTTC

V: TRBV6-6
J: TRBJ1-1
D: NA
size: once
CDR3: CASSYSGRMGTEAFF
DNA: TGTGCCAGCAGTTACTCGGGCAGAATGGGTACTGAAGCTTTCTTT

V: TRBV4-3
J: TRBJ2-3
D: NA
size: once
CDR3: CASSRETSTDTQYF
DNA: TGCGCCAGCAGCCGGGAGACTAGCACAGATACGCAGTATTTT

V: TRBV18
J: TRBJ1-5
D: TRBD1
size: NA
CDR3: CASSADRGQYQPQHF
DNA: TGTGCCAGCTCGGCCGACAGGGGGCAGTATCAGCCCCAGCATTTT

V: TRBV11-2
J: TRBJ1-2
D: NA
size: NA
CDR3: CASSPGQFINYGYTF
DNA: TGTGCCAGCAGCCCCGGACAGTTTATTAACTATGGCTACACCTTC

V: TRBV7-2
J: TRBJ2-7
D: TRBD1
size: NA
CDR3: CASSLGQISYEQYF
DNA: TGTGCCAGCAGCTTGGGACAGATCTCCTACGAGCAGTACTTC

V: TRBV5-5
J: TRBJ2-3
D: TRBD2
size: NA
CDR3: CASSPGLAGELDTQYF
DNA: TGTGCCAGCAGCCCGGGACTAGCGGGAGAATTGGATACGCAGTATTTT

V: TRBV28
J: TRBJ2-7
D: NA
size: NA
CDR3: CASSLTGEGYEQYF
DNA: TGTGCCAGCAGTTTGACAGGGGAGGGATACGAGCAGTACTTC